This T cell receptor beta chain was recovered during a study of cytomegalovirus exposure and HLA in healthy donors. Of note for this clone: Its matching antigen is unknown.

Germline loops: CDR1 SNHLY, CDR2 FYNNEI. This CDR3 contains 15 residues. The ends were cut back, 6 bases at V and 3 bases at J, with 17 bases in the middle. Study-level results: That first-cohort TCR clusters tended to co-occur in the 100 to 150 validation repertoires was found in a later analysis. Associated with cytomegalovirus, according to the listing, were about 160 TCR beta chains. Cytomegalovirus status, reportedly, was diagnosed with high specificity and sensitivity by the classifier.

The table came from immunoSEQ multiplex PCR; TCRdb's copy has only in-frame clones and leaves some out. The data contain under 200,000 clones, approximately 86% of them seen just once; the ten biggest clones take up around 2%. This TCR was recovered from a woman between 18 and 30 years old in good health and CMV-seronegative. Sequencing used PBMCs. This chain connects TRBV2 to TRBJ1-1; maybe TRBD1 (6 bases). The CDR3, as DNA: TGTGCCAGCAGGGACAGTGCCGGGACGTACACTGAAGCTTTCTTT. Protein: CASRDSAGTYTEAFF. The full variable domain, rest sourced from reference TRBV2 and TRBJ1-1, is EPEVTQTPSHQVTQMGQEVILRCVPISNHLYFYWYRQILGQKVEFLVSFYNNEISEKSEIFDDQFSVERPDGSNFTLKIRSTKLEDSAMYFCASRDSAGTYTEAFFGQGTRLTVV.